Listed below are T cell receptor beta chains from one sample, sequenced in a study of cytomegalovirus exposure and HLA in healthy donors. Using immunoSEQ multiplex PCR, the repertoire was profiled, and TCRdb retains in-frame clones only, with some absent. Altogether roughly 250,000 clones are present, roughly two thirds being singletons, with the ten largest covering over 2%. Sequencing was done on a sample of PBMCs. These receptors originate from a female donor in good health and CMV-seronegative. CDR3s include the opening cysteine and the closing phenylalanine or tryptophan. A D gene is named only where the DNA matches it firmly. Clone size is stated in some rows and not others, as once, few, many or a class when expanded.

j_call clone_size d_call v_call cdr3_length cdr3_aa cdr3_nt
TRBJ2-7 NA TRBD2 TRBV29-1 14 CSVAGWSGSDEQYF TGCAGCGTTGCTGGCTGGAGCGGGAGTGACGAGCAGTACTTC
TRBJ1-2 once NA TRBV6-1 15 CASSPGGGAGYGYTF TGTGCCAGCAGCCCGGGCGGGGGGGCTGGTTACGGCTACACCTTC
TRBJ2-3 NA NA TRBV11-3 14 CASSLEGNTDTQYF TGTGCCAGCAGCTTAGAGGGCAACACAGATACGCAGTATTTT
TRBJ1-1 NA TRBD1 TRBV11-2 15 CASTPWDRGQTEAFF TGTGCCAGCACCCCGTGGGACAGGGGGCAAACTGAAGCTTTCTTT
TRBJ2-1 NA TRBD2 TRBV7-9 14 CASSLPAGENEQFF TGTGCCAGCAGCTTACCAGCGGGAGAGAATGAGCAGTTCTTC
TRBJ2-5 NA TRBD1 TRBV11-3 14 CASSLGDRGETQYF TGTGCCAGCAGCTTAGGGGACAGGGGTGAGACCCAGTACTTC
TRBJ2-2 NA TRBD2 TRBV4-2 16 CASSQGLAGNTGELFF TGTGCCAGCAGCCAAGGGCTAGCGGGGAACACCGGGGAGCTGTTTTTT
TRBJ1-5 NA NA TRBV6-6 12 CASRGGDQPQHF TGTGCCAGCAGGGGGGGGGATCAGCCCCAGCATTTT
TRBJ1-3 NA NA TRBV19 18 CASSIDPQGSVSGNTTYF TGTGCCAGTAGTATAGATCCCCAGGGCTCCGTCTCTGGAAACACCACATATTTT
TRBJ2-1 few NA TRBV11-2 16 CASSLAPGVPYNEQFF TGTGCCAGCAGCTTAGCCCCGGGAGTGCCCTACAATGAGCAGTTCTTC
TRBJ1-5 NA TRBD1 TRBV30 14 CAWSSGTENQPQHF TGTGCCTGGAGTTCAGGGACAGAAAATCAGCCCCAGCATTTT
TRBJ2-7 once TRBD2 TRBV19 16 CASSTPGGPDSYEQYF TGTGCCAGTAGTACACCGGGGGGTCCCGATTCCTACGAGCAGTACTTC
TRBJ2-2 once NA TRBV29-1 15 CSVSTGRGLTGELFF TGCAGCGTCTCCACAGGGAGAGGGTTAACCGGGGAGCTGTTTTTT
TRBJ1-5 NA TRBD1 TRBV2 14 CASSKRDRAQPQHF TGTGCCAGCAGTAAACGGGACAGGGCTCAGCCCCAGCATTTT
TRBJ2-7 NA TRBD2 TRBV29-1 14 CSVKAGENPDEQYF TGCAGCGTTAAAGCGGGAGAAAACCCCGACGAGCAGTACTTC
TRBJ2-1 NA TRBD2 TRBV6-1 14 CANARDYNINEQFF TGTGCCAACGCCCGGGACTACAACATCAATGAGCAGTTCTTC
TRBJ2-3 NA NA TRBV18 13 CASSPSRADTQYF TGTGCCAGCTCACCGTCGAGGGCAGATACGCAGTATTTT
TRBJ2-1 few NA TRBV9 14 CASSPVEANNEQFF TGTGCCAGCAGCCCAGTTGAGGCTAACAATGAGCAGTTCTTC
TRBJ1-1 few NA TRBV6-5 15 CASIPGALTNTEAFF TGTGCCAGCATCCCAGGGGCTCTAACAAACACTGAAGCTTTCTTT
TRBJ1-6 few NA TRBV2 12 CASSQDNSPLHF TGTGCCAGCAGTCAGGATAATTCACCCCTCCACTTT
TRBJ1-4 NA NA TRBV19 15 CASSTQGSTNEKLFF TGTGCCAGTAGTACACAGGGTTCAACTAATGAAAAACTGTTTTTT
TRBJ1-4 NA TRBD1 TRBV2 15 CASSAFGTENEKLFF TGTGCCAGCAGTGCTTTCGGGACAGAGAATGAAAAACTGTTTTTT
TRBJ2-7 NA NA TRBV7-2 16 CASSLDGQRGTYEQYF TGTGCCAGCAGCTTAGATGGCCAACGGGGGACCTACGAGCAGTACTTC
TRBJ2-1 NA TRBD2 TRBV6-5 15 CASSYSGGLANEQFF TGTGCCAGCAGTTACTCCGGGGGACTAGCCAATGAGCAGTTCTTC
TRBJ2-7 NA NA TRBV5-1 15 CASRPWDSPFSEQYF TGCGCCAGCAGACCCTGGGACTCACCTTTCAGCGAGCAGTACTTC
TRBJ2-5 NA TRBD2 TRBV5-1 14 CASSLLGEGETQYF TGCGCCAGCAGCTTGCTGGGGGAGGGGGAGACCCAGTACTTC
TRBJ2-1 NA TRBD2 TRBV5-1 15 CASSGGTSGSNEQFF TGCGCCAGCAGCGGCGGGACTAGCGGGAGTAATGAGCAGTTCTTC
TRBJ2-1 NA NA TRBV7-3 15 CASSLIASAYNEQFF TGTGCCAGCAGCTTAATAGCTTCTGCCTACAATGAGCAGTTCTTC
TRBJ2-1 NA NA TRBV5-8 14 CASSSGRSYNEQFF TGTGCCAGCAGCTCCGGGAGAAGTTACAATGAGCAGTTCTTC
TRBJ1-1 few NA TRBV9 12 CASSPGDTEAFF TGTGCCAGCAGCCCAGGCGACACTGAAGCTTTCTTT
TRBJ2-3 few NA TRBV5-1 17 CASSSTPMDSWPDTQYF TGCGCCAGCAGCTCTACGCCGATGGACAGCTGGCCAGATACGCAGTATTTT
TRBJ1-2 NA TRBD1 TRBV5-1 15 CASRPGTGHPYGYTF TGCGCCAGCAGGCCCGGGACAGGGCATCCCTATGGCTACACCTTC
TRBJ2-3 NA TRBD1 TRBV7-2 17 CASREGPWDRGTDTQYF TGTGCCAGCAGGGAGGGCCCCTGGGACAGGGGCACAGATACGCAGTATTTT
TRBJ1-5 NA NA TRBV28 14 CASSIDISNQPQHF TGTGCCAGCAGCATCGACATTAGCAATCAGCCCCAGCATTTT
TRBJ2-1 NA NA TRBV30 14 CAWSVGGVPNEQFF TGTGCCTGGAGTGTCGGGGGAGTTCCGAATGAGCAGTTCTTC
TRBJ2-1 few NA TRBV11-2 13 CASSLEGATGQFF TGTGCCAGCAGCTTAGAGGGGGCCACGGGCCAGTTCTTC
TRBJ1-2 NA TRBD1 TRBV6-1 15 CASSDGTGGSYGYTF TGTGCCAGCAGTGACGGGACAGGGGGTAGCTATGGCTACACCTTC
TRBJ2-7 NA TRBD1 TRBV6-1 15 CASTRTWDSPYEQYF TGTGCCAGCACTAGAACCTGGGACAGTCCCTACGAGCAGTACTTC
TRBJ2-3 NA TRBD1 TRBV28 16 CASSPGQVPRSDTQYF TGTGCCAGCAGTCCGGGACAGGTGCCTAGGTCGGATACGCAGTATTTT
TRBJ1-1 NA TRBD1 TRBV7-9 15 CATTQGARVNTEAFF TGTGCCACCACACAGGGGGCCAGGGTGAACACTGAAGCTTTCTTT
TRBJ2-7 NA NA TRBV5-1 14 CASSLAEGKDEQYF TGCGCCAGCAGCTTGGCCGAGGGAAAGGACGAGCAGTACTTC